These T cell receptor beta chains were read from a single sample in a study of T cells in Graves' hyperthyroidism and ophthalmopathy. In TCRdb, the multiplex PCR reads were re-called with MiXCR into one record per CDR3 protein. The sample yields about 840,000 distinct CDR3 sequences, over 35% seen once. Sequenced input: blood. The receptor set was obtained from a man younger than 30 with Graves' hyperthyroidism. The conserved cysteine and the conserved F or W are not part of the CDR3 here. The order of the fields is clone size, J gene, V gene, CDR3 protein. Size values are once, few and many counts, or a class for expanded clones, and some rows have none.

clone_size: many; j_call: TRBJ1-2; v_call: TRBV15; cdr3_aa: ATSRDRSRDREDYGYT
clone_size: .; j_call: TRBJ2-3; v_call: TRBV15; cdr3_aa: ATSRDPGRGSTDTQY
clone_size: few; j_call: TRBJ1-6; v_call: TRBV27; cdr3_aa: ASSLGVGSPLH
clone_size: many; j_call: TRBJ2-5; v_call: TRBV29-1; cdr3_aa: SEAPQDVETQY
clone_size: .; j_call: TRBJ1-1; v_call: TRBV7-8; cdr3_aa: ASSQVPANTEAF
clone_size: .; j_call: TRBJ2-7; v_call: TRBV20-1; cdr3_aa: SARPGAQQY
clone_size: .; j_call: TRBJ2-5; v_call: TRBV12-5; cdr3_aa: ASGFGGRGLQETQY
clone_size: .; j_call: TRBJ2-7; v_call: TRBV6-5; cdr3_aa: ASSWTRLYEQY
clone_size: few; j_call: TRBJ1-1; v_call: TRBV7-3; cdr3_aa: ASSSGADTEAF
clone_size: .; j_call: TRBJ1-2; v_call: TRBV2; cdr3_aa: ASIGTAGYT
clone_size: many; j_call: TRBJ1-2; v_call: TRBV12-3/TRBV12-4; cdr3_aa: ASTLRGGGYGYT
clone_size: .; j_call: TRBJ1-1; v_call: TRBV12-3/TRBV12-4; cdr3_aa: ASSFNQRKAF
clone_size: few; j_call: TRBJ1-4; v_call: TRBV12-3/TRBV12-4; cdr3_aa: ASSFEAYAEKLF
clone_size: .; j_call: TRBJ2-7; v_call: TRBV29-1; cdr3_aa: SLVGTGEYEQY
clone_size: .; j_call: TRBJ1-2; v_call: TRBV7-2; cdr3_aa: ASSLDPYRDIYGYT
clone_size: few; j_call: TRBJ1-6; v_call: TRBV5-1; cdr3_aa: ASSLRAGPNSPLH
clone_size: .; j_call: TRBJ1-2; v_call: TRBV2; cdr3_aa: ASSFRWQDGYT
clone_size: .; j_call: TRBJ1-5; v_call: TRBV19; cdr3_aa: ASSIDPGQPGDQPQH
clone_size: .; j_call: TRBJ1-6; v_call: TRBV20-1; cdr3_aa: SARDPNNSTLH
clone_size: many; j_call: TRBJ2-2; v_call: TRBV9; cdr3_aa: ASSVGPGSTGELF
clone_size: .; j_call: TRBJ2-2; v_call: TRBV14; cdr3_aa: ASSPTGGSATGELF
clone_size: many; j_call: TRBJ1-1; v_call: TRBV20-1; cdr3_aa: SARVSRGRAF
clone_size: many; j_call: TRBJ2-5; v_call: TRBV15; cdr3_aa: ATSGGQALYQETQY
clone_size: few; j_call: TRBJ2-5; v_call: TRBV27; cdr3_aa: ASSRDRPWGETQY
clone_size: few; j_call: TRBJ2-7; v_call: TRBV4-1; cdr3_aa: ASSQDRGGSYEQY
clone_size: .; j_call: TRBJ1-3; v_call: TRBV9; cdr3_aa: ASSVEGTGRSGNTIY
clone_size: .; j_call: TRBJ1-1; v_call: TRBV5-1; cdr3_aa: ASSAGQGPENTEAF
clone_size: .; j_call: TRBJ2-2; v_call: TRBV20-1; cdr3_aa: SARGSFLTGELF
clone_size: .; j_call: TRBJ2-5; v_call: TRBV7-9; cdr3_aa: ASSLSFEVKSPQETQY